This entry concerns a single TCR beta chain. Its antigen is unknown. No qualities accompany the bases; no much larger clone lies one base away. The method behind the library was the immunoSEQ multiplex PCR assay. The table comes from immuneACCESS by way of TCRdb, which keeps in-frame sequences with V and J called. Part of the clones is missing from these tables; in studies checked, under half for an unresolved V gene and the rest for unknown reasons. The sample data list 170,000 or so clones, and about 93% of these were observed just once. The top ten clones comprise roughly 1.5% of the sample. This sample is drawn from a study of control samples from healthy donors and cancer patients (dated by TCRdb to 2019 to 2021). For this chain, trimming is 4 bases at the V end and 6 bases at the J end, and the number of junction bases without a gene match is 4. Via the germline V gene, CDR1 is SNHLY and CDR2 FYNNEI. The CDR3 sequence holds 14 residues, the cysteine and phenylalanine included. Here the CDR3 DNA is all that survives: 42 bases in frame from base 1.

Input material: blood. This TCR was sampled from a young man in good health. The chain joins TRBV2 to TRBJ2-3; 10 nucleotides in the junction match TRBD1. The CDR3 corresponds to CASSGDRGVDTQYF. The DNA sequence is TGTGCCAGCAGTGGGGACAGGGGAGTGGATACGCAGTATTTT.